Each of the 4 T cell receptor beta chains below was sequenced from the same sample in a study of blood T cells in healthy people across ages. Sample-barcoded 5' priming and a J-beta primer mix drove a second PCR of 7 to 11 cycles. TCRdb fed the 5' RACE reads into MiXCR, producing one record per CDR3 protein. The table has 650,000 to 1,000,000 distinct CDR3 sequences, approximately 35% seen once. Input material: blood. The receptors shown here come from a man between 18 and 35 years old in good health.

The chain is built from TRBV5-1 and TRBJ2-2; unclear D gene. CDR1 is SGHRS, CDR2 YFSETQ, per germline. Deletions cut 6 bases from V and 2 bases from J, with 14 bases between. This CDR3 has 15 residues. CDR3 nucleotides: TGCGCCAGCACCCCGGTTGCGGAAAACACCGGGGAGCTGTTTTTT. This codes for CASTPVAENTGELFF.

This clonotype was seen more than once but under ten times. V is TRBV6-1 and J is TRBJ2-3, with TRBD2 matching 13 bases. The CDR3 is 16 residues long. Per germline, CDR1 MNHNS and CDR2 SASEGT. V was clipped by 0 bases and J by 6 bases; unmatched bases: 3. The CDR3 DNA sequence: TGTGCCAGCAGTGAAGCGACTAGCGGGGGGAGGGATACGCAGTATTTT. Translating gives CASSEATSGGRDTQYF.

This chain's CDR3 is CSLKEGNYGYTF. CDR3 nucleotide sequence: TGCAGCCTTAAAGAGGGAAACTATGGCTACACCTTC. The chain combines TRBV29-1 with TRBJ1-2; D remains unclear. V lost 8 bases and J 2 bases, leaving 12 bases between the germline ends. The CDR3 has 12 residues. CDR1 is SQVTM, CDR2 ANQGSEA, per germline.

There are a few counts of this clonotype. V and J are TRBV19 and TRBJ2-5, with D perhaps TRBD1 (6 bases). The CDR3 loop spans 13 amino acids. V lost 5 bases to trimming and J lost 11 bases, with 18 bases between them. Germline assignment: CDR1 LNHDA and CDR2 SQIVND (reference sequence). CDR3 in DNA: TGTGCCAGTAGTCAAGGACAGTTGGATGAGCAGTACTTC. This codes for CASSQGQLDEQYF.